This T cell receptor (beta chain) derives from a study of PD-1 blockade in classical Hodgkin lymphoma. Study as a whole: Nivolumab was given intravenously to patients at 3 mg/kg every 2 weeks. Study-level points and caveats: Sources of repertoire differences remain undefined, possibly disease activity or prior therapy. Reports indicated that newly diagnosed patients had lower baseline TCR diversity than healthy donors did.

Method: immunoSEQ multiplex PCR; TCRdb's copy keeps in-frame clones and lacks some. The sample lists around 99,000 clones, around 81% occurring once. With respect to this clone: The target antigen is unknown.

The CDR3 covers 16 residues. Trimming shortened V by 5 bases and J by 8 bases, and 22 bases separated the two germline ends. Germline CDR1 is SGHNT and CDR2 is YENEEA. Every patient was affected by relapse after autologous stem cell transplantation, while exposure to brentuximab vedotin was not uniform. Complete response, partial response or progressive disease constituted the best responses recorded. Specimen: peripheral blood mononuclear cells (PBMCs), collected before the second cycle of nivolumab. The source of this sequence is a human donor with classical Hodgkin lymphoma. The chain employs TRBV11-3 and TRBJ2-1; possible D gene TRBD2, 6 bases. In DNA, the CDR3 is TGTGCCAGCAGCCATCGCCTCTCCGGGAGAAGGGATGAGCAGTTCTTC. Amino acid sequence: CASSHRLSGRRDEQFF.